Listed here are 9 T cell receptor beta chains from one sample, sequenced in a study of blood T cell repertoires in COVID-19. Sequenced by immunoSEQ multiplex PCR; TCRdb stores in-frame clones only, minus some. The data hold over 200,000 clones, with 82% observed a single time. The material sequenced was peripheral blood. The receptor source for this set is a woman between 40 and 55 years old with acute or convalescent COVID-19.

The V call is TRBV5-1, the J call TRBJ2-1, with 14 positions matching TRBD2. V trimming: 4 bases; J trimming: 9 bases; junction bases outside the gene matches: 15. Germline V CDR1 and CDR2: SGHRS, YFSETQ. There are 18 residues in the CDR3. The CDR3 reads CASSPGTSGSLPRGEQFF. CDR3 DNA: TGCGCCAGCAGCCCCGGGACTAGCGGGAGCCTTCCCAGGGGTGAGCAGTTCTTC.

This clone was detected only once. This sequence joins TRBV6-5 and TRBJ2-5, with 10 bases identical to TRBD2. Germline V lookup: CDR1 MNHEY, CDR2 SVGAGI. There are 12 residues in the CDR3. Here the CDR3 reads CAVAGGGETQYF. DNA of the CDR3: TGTGCGGTAGCGGGAGGAGGGGAGACCCAGTACTTC.

The chain recombines TRBV5-4 with TRBJ2-7, with D maybe TRBD1 (6 bases). The CDR3 sequence is 15 residues long. Germline values: CDR1 SGHNT, CDR2 YYREEE (reference sequence). V gave up 4 bases and J gave up 2 bases, with 16 bases separating them. The CDR3 protein is CASSRTVGGPYEQYF. CDR3 bases: TGTGCCAGCAGCCGGACAGTTGGCGGTCCCTACGAGCAGTACTTC.

The chain joins TRBV19 to TRBJ2-7; TRBD1 matches 7 bases. The ends lost 4 bases at V and 6 bases at J; junction bases unmatched: 6. The CDR3 sequence is 13 residues long. Germline loops: CDR1 LNHDA, CDR2 SQIVND (reference sequence). The CDR3 nucleotides read TGTGCCAGTAGTACGTCGACAGGGATCGAGCAGTACTTC. This gives the protein CASSTSTGIEQYF.

This rearrangement joins TRBV3-1 (or the pseudogene TRBV3-2) to TRBJ2-3; tentative D call: TRBD1 (5 bases). Trimming stripped 8 bases from V and 0 bases from J, with 9 bases between. This CDR3 contains 13 residues. CDR1 LGHDT and CDR2 YNNKEL come from the germline V gene (reference sequence). The DNA of the CDR3 is TGTGCCAGCCGAGCAGGGAGCACAGATACGCAGTATTTT. Residues: CASRAGSTDTQYF.

This chain joins TRBV6-2 or TRBV6-3 and TRBJ1-5, with TRBD1 identical over 8 bases. Germline assignment: CDR1 MNHEY and CDR2 SVGEGT. This CDR3 spans 16 amino acids. Trimming took 0 bases from V and 3 from J; bases not matched to a gene: 4. The CDR3: CASSYSGQEFNQPQHF. The CDR3 DNA sequence: TGTGCCAGCAGTTACTCGGGACAGGAATTCAATCAGCCCCAGCATTTT.

The chain joins TRBV23-1 to TRBJ2-2; 8 bases are shared with TRBD1. TRBV23-1 is an ORF for which the function is uncertain. V gave up 3 bases and J gave up 1 base; unmatched junction bases: 4. This CDR3 spans 16 amino acids. The CDR3 DNA sequence: TGCGCCAGCAGTCATCGGACAGGGAGGAACACCGGGGAGCTGTTTTTT. Protein: CASSHRTGRNTGELFF.

A single count supports this clone. CDR3 DNA sequence: TGCGCCAGCAGTGGGGAGACAGGGTCCTATGAGCAGTTCTTC. Its translation: CASSGETGSYEQFF. The chain uses TRBV10-2 and TRBJ2-1; 7 bases are a match to TRBD1. Germline V gene data show CDR1 as WSHSY and CDR2 as SAAADI. The CDR3 runs 14 residues. The junction had 8 bases not matched to a gene; V was cut back by 4 bases and J by 8 bases.

This clone was observed a handful of times. The chain links TRBV25-1 to TRBJ1-1; TRBD1 matches at 7 bases. Germline values: CDR1 MGHDK, CDR2 SYGVNS. The CDR3 totals 12 residues. After removal of 6 bases from V and 10 bases from J, the junction contained 8 bases not matched to a gene. CDR3 sequence (DNA): TGTGCCAGCAGCTACTCAGGGGGTGCAGCTTTCTTT. Its translation is CASSYSGGAAFF.